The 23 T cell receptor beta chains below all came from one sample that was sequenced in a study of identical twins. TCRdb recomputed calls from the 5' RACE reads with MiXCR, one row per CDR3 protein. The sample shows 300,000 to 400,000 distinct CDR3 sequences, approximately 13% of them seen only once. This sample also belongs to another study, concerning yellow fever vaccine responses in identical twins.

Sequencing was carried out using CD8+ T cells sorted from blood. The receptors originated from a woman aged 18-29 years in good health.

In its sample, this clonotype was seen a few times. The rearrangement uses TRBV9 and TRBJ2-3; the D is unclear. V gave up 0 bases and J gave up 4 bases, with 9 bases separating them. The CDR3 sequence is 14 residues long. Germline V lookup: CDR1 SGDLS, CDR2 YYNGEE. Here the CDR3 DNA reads TGTGCCAGCAGCGTAGGCCAGGTTCCAGATACGCAGTATTTT. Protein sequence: CASSVGQVPDTQYF.

CDR3 loop: CASSRDGITYEQYF. The CDR3, as DNA: TGTGCCAGCAGCAGAGACGGGATCACCTACGAGCAGTACTTC. This chain links TRBV21-1 with TRBJ2-7. TRBV21-1 is termed a pseudogene. The CDR3 spans 14 residues.

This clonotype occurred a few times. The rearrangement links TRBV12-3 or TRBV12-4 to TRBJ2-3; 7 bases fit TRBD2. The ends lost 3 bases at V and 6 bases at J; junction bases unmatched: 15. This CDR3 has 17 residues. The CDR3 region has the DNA TGTGCCAGCAGTTTTTTCCCCGTTGGGAGGGCCGCGGATACGCAGTATTTT. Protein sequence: CASSFFPVGRAADTQYF.

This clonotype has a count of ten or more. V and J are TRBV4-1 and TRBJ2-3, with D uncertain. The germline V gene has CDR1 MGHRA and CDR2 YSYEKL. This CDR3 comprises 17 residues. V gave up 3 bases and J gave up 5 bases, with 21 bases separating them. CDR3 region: CASSHTPDPERIDTQYF. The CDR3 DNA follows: TGCGCCAGCAGCCACACCCCAGACCCAGAACGGATAGATACGCAGTATTTT.

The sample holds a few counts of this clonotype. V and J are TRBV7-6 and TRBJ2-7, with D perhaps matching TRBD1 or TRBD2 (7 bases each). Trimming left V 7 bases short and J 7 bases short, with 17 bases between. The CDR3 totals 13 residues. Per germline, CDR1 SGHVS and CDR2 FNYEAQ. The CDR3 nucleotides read TGTGCCAGCACCCAGGGGGGGGGCCGAGAGCAGTACTTC. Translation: CASTQGGGREQYF.

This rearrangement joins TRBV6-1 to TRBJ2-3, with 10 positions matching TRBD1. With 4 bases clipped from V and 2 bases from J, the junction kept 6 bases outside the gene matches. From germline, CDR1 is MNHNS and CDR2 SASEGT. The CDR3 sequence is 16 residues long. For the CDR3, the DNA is TGTGCCAGCAGTGTAGGGACAGGGGTGAACACAGATACGCAGTATTTT. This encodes CASSVGTGVNTDTQYF.

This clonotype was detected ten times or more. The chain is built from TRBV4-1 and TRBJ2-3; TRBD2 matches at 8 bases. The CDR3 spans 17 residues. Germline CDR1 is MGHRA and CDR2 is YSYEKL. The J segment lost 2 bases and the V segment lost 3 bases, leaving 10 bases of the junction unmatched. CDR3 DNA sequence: TGCGCCAGCAGCCACGCAAGGGCGGGGGGTCTCACAGATACGCAGTATTTT. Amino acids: CASSHARAGGLTDTQYF.

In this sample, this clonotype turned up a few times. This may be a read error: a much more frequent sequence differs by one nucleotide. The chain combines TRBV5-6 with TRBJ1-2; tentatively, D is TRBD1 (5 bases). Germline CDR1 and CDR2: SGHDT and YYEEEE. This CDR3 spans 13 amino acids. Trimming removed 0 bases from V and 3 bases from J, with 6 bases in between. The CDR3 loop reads CASSLGQYYGYTF. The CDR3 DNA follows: TGTGCCAGCAGCTTGGGACAGTACTATGGCTACACCTTC. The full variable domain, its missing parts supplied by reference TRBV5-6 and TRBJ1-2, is DAGVTQSPTHLIKTRGQQVTLRCSPKSGHDTVSWYQQALGQGPQFIFQYYEEEERQRGNFPDRFSGHQFPNYSSELNVNALLLGDSALYLCASSLGQYYGYTFGSGTRLTVV.

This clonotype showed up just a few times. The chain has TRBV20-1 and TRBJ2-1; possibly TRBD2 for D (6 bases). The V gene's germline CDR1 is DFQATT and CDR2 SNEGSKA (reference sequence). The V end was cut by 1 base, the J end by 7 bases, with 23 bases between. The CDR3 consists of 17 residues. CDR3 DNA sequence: TGCAGTGCTAGAGCCCCCTTCCGGGACTGGGAACATAATGAGCAGTTCTTC. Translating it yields CSARAPFRDWEHNEQFF.

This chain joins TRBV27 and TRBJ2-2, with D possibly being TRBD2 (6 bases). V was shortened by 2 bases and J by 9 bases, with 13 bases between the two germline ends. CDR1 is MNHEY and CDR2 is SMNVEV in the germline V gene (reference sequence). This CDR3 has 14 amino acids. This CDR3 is CASSLRRDGRELFF. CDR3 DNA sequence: TGTGCCAGCAGTTTAAGGCGGGATGGGCGGGAGCTGTTTTTT.

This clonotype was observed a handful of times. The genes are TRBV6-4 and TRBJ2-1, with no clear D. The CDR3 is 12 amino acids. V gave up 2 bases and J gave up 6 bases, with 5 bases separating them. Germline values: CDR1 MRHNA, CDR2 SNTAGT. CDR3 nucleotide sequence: TGTGCCAGCAGTGACCCGAGCAATGAGCAGTTCTTC. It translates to CASSDPSNEQFF.

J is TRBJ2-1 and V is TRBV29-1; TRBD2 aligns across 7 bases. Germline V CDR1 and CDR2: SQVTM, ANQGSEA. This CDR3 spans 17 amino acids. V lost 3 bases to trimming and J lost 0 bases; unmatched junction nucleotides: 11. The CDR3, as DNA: TGCAGCGTTGATTTTGCGGGGGTCGAAAGCTCCTACAATGAGCAGTTCTTC. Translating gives CSVDFAGVESSYNEQFF.

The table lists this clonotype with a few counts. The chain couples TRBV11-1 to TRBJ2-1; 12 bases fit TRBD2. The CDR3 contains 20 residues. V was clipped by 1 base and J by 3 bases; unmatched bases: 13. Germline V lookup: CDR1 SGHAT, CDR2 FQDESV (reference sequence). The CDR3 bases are TGTGCCAGCAGCTTAGACATGGTGACTAGCGGGAGAGTAAGCTACAATGAGCAGTTCTTC. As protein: CASSLDMVTSGRVSYNEQFF.

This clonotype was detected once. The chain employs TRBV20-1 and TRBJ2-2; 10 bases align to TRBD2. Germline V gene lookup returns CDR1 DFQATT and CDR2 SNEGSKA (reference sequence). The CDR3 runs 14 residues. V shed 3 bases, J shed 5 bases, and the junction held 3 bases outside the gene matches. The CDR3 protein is CSARGLALTGELFF. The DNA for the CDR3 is TGCAGTGCTAGGGGACTAGCGTTAACCGGGGAGCTGTTTTTT.

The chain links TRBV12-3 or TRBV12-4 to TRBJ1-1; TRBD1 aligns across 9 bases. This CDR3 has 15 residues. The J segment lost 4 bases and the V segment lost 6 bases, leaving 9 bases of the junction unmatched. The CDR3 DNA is TGTGCCAGCAGCTCATCGACAGGGGGTTTCACTGAAGCTTTCTTT. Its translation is CASSSSTGGFTEAFF.

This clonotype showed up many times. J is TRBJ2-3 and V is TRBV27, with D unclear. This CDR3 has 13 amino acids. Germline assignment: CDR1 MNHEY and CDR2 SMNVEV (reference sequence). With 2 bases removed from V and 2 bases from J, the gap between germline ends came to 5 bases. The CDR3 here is CASSLLSTDTQYF. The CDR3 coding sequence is TGTGCCAGCAGTTTACTATCCACAGATACGCAGTATTTT.

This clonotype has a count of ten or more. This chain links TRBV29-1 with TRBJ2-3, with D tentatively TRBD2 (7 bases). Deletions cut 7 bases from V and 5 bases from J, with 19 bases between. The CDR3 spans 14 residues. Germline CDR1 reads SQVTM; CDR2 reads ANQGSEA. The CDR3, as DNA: TGCAGCGCCCAAAGGGGGGGGCGGAAAGATACGCAGTATTTT. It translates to CSAQRGGRKDTQYF.

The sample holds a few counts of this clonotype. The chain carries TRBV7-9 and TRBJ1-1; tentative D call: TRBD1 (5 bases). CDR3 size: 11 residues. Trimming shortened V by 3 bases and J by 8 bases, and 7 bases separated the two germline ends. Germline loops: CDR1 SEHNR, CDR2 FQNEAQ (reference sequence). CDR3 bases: TGTGCCAGCAGCTTTCAGGGAGAAGCTTTCTTT. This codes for CASSFQGEAFF.

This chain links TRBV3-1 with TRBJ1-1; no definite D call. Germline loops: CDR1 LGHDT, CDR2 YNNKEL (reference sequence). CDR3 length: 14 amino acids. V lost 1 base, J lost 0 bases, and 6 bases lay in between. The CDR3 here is CASSQGSVNTEAFF. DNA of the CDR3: TGTGCCAGCAGCCAAGGGTCAGTGAACACTGAAGCTTTCTTT.

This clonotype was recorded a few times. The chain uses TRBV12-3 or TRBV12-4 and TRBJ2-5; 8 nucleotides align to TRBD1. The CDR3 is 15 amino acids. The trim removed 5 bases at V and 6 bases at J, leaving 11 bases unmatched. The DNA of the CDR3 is TGTGCCAGCAGTCGTACTTCAGGGGGCCAGAAGACCCAGTACTTC. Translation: CASSRTSGGQKTQYF.

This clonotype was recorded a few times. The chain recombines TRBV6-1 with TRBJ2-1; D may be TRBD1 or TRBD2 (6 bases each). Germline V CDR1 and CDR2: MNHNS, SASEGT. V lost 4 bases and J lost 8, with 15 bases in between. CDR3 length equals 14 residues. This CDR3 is CASSAGTGGYEQFF. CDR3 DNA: TGTGCCAGCAGTGCCGGGACCGGGGGCTATGAGCAGTTCTTC.

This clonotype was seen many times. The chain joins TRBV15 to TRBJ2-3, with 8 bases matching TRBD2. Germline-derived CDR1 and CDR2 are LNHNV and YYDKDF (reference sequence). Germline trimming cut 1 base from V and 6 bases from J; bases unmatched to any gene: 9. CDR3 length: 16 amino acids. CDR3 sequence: CATSRGGGGPGDTQYF. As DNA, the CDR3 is TGTGCCACCAGCAGAGGGGGCGGGGGGCCCGGGGATACGCAGTATTTT.

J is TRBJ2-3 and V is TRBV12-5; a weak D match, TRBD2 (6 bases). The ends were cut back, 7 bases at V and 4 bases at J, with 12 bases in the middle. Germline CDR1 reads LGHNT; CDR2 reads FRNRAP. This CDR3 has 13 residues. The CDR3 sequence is CASVPGGSDTQYF. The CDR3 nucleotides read TGTGCTAGTGTCCCCGGAGGGTCAGATACGCAGTATTTT.